This T cell receptor beta chain was sequenced during a study of cytomegalovirus exposure and HLA in healthy donors. Study-wide points: Donors were assumed by presence/absence analyses to have roughly uniform sequencing depth.

A note on this clone: The antigen is unknown.

V lost 1 base and J 5 bases, leaving 14 bases between the germline ends. The CDR3 loop spans 15 amino acids. CDR1 and CDR2 from the germline V gene are SGHTA and FQGNSA. The PCR contained 60 Vbeta and 13 Jbeta primers. The repertoire was sequenced with immunoSEQ multiplex PCR; TCRdb's copy has only in-frame clones and lacks some. The sample contains under 200,000 clones, around 78% of which appear only once. The V call is TRBV7-2, the J call TRBJ1-2; D may be TRBD1 (6 bases). The sequence came from a woman aged 40-49 years in good health and CMV-seronegative. The sample comprised PBMCs. The CDR3 is CASSLDSTGLYGYTF. In DNA form, the CDR3 reads TGTGCCAGCAGCTTAGATTCGACAGGCTTGTATGGCTACACCTTC.